Following are 32 T cell receptor beta chains from one sample sequenced in a study of T cell responses to AZD1222 COVID-19 vaccine. Data came from immunoSEQ multiplex PCR; TCRdb stores just in-frame clones and leaves some out. The sample gives around 120,000 clones, about 91% of which show up once; about a tenth is in the top ten. Source: peripheral blood, taken on day 0 of AZD1222 vaccination. Receptors originate from an adult in good health.

V gene TRBV9 combines with J gene TRBJ2-3, with a weak D call TRBD2 (6 bases). Per germline, CDR1 SGDLS and CDR2 YYNGEE. The CDR3 sequence is 15 residues long. V gave up 3 bases and J gave up 5 bases, with 16 bases separating them. CDR3 sequence: CASSERLVPRDTQYF. CDR3 coding DNA: TGTGCCAGCAGCGAGAGACTAGTCCCCCGAGATACGCAGTATTTT.

V and J are TRBV7-2 and TRBJ1-5; no definite D call. The germline gives CDR1 SGHTA, CDR2 FQGNSA. The CDR3 is 14 residues long. Deletions cut 5 bases from V and 0 bases from J, with 8 bases between. CDR3 protein: CASSPGFSNQPQHF. As DNA, the CDR3 is TGTGCCAGCAGCCCGGGATTTAGCAATCAGCCCCAGCATTTT.

This chain connects TRBV5-1 to TRBJ2-3; 10 bases line up with TRBD2. Germline assignment: CDR1 SGHRS and CDR2 YFSETQ. This CDR3 comprises 18 residues. Trimming cost V 0 bases and J 0 bases; bases outside gene matches: 7. The CDR3 DNA sequence: TGCGCCAGCAGCTTGGATCTAGCGGGGGATTTTAGCACAGATACGCAGTATTTT. Translation: CASSLDLAGDFSTDTQYF.

J is TRBJ1-5 and V is TRBV10-3, with TRBD1 identical over 8 bases. The CDR3 covers 18 residues. V lost 0 bases and J lost 2; bases outside the gene matches: 9. Germline loops: CDR1 ENHRY, CDR2 SYGVKD. The CDR3 DNA is TGTGCCATCAGTGAGTCCCCAGGGGGCGCGGGTGGCAATCAGCCCCAGCATTTT. As protein: CAISESPGGAGGNQPQHF.

The chain couples TRBV7-7 to TRBJ2-5, with 7 bases matching TRBD1. Germline assignment: CDR1 SSHAT and CDR2 FNYEAQ (reference sequence). J lost 1 base, V lost 4 bases, and 3 bases had no gene match. CDR3 length: 14 residues. CDR3 sequence reads: CASSSTGIQETQYF. The DNA of the CDR3 is TGTGCCAGCAGCTCGACAGGGATCCAAGAGACCCAGTACTTC.

This clone showed up just once. The chain links TRBV6-5 to TRBJ2-7; the D gene is possibly TRBD1 (6 bases). V lost 2 bases, J lost 2 bases, and 13 bases lay in between. The CDR3 has 15 residues. Germline CDR1 is MNHEY and CDR2 is SVGAGI. As DNA, the CDR3 is TGTGCCAGCAGTTACGACAGGATTAACCCCTACGAGCAGTACTTC. It is translated as CASSYDRINPYEQYF.

The V gene is TRBV3-1 (or the pseudogene TRBV3-2), the J gene TRBJ2-3; TRBD2 aligns across 7 bases. V dropped 3 bases and J dropped 0; count of bases not matched to a gene: 6. Germline V gene data show CDR1 as LGHDT and CDR2 as YNNKEL (reference sequence). The CDR3 loop spans 16 amino acids. The CDR3 spells CASSQDGGTSTDTQYF. The CDR3 DNA reads TGTGCCAGCAGCCAGGACGGGGGGACTAGCACAGATACGCAGTATTTT.

In nucleotides, the CDR3 is TGTGCCAGTAGCACGTTGCCGGGACAGGTGGGTTACGAGCAGTACTTC. As protein: CASSTLPGQVGYEQYF. The rearrangement uses TRBV19 and TRBJ2-7; TRBD1 matches 8 bases. The CDR3 is 16 residues long. The germline V gene has CDR1 LNHDA and CDR2 SQIVND (reference sequence). V dropped 6 bases and J dropped 4; count of bases not matched to a gene: 14.

V usage is TRBV6-1 and J usage is TRBJ1-2, with 8 bases aligning to TRBD1. Per the germline V gene, CDR1 is MNHNS and CDR2 is SASEGT. J gave up 5 bases and V 0 bases, and 2 bases lay outside the gene matches. The CDR3 consists of 14 residues. CDR3 in amino acids: CASSEAWTGYGYTF. The CDR3 nucleotides read TGTGCCAGCAGTGAAGCCTGGACAGGGTATGGCTACACCTTC.

This rearrangement joins TRBV11-2 to TRBJ2-5; D is ambiguous. The CDR3 is 12 residues long. Germline-derived CDR1 and CDR2 are SGHAT and FQNNGV. V was shortened by 5 bases and J by 2 bases, with 6 bases between the two germline ends. The CDR3 nucleotides read TGTGCCAGCAGCCACACTCAAGAGACCCAGTACTTC. Residues: CASSHTQETQYF.

The CDR3 DNA sequence: TGTGCCAGCAGAGTAGCGGGGGTAAATGAGCAGTTCTTC. This encodes CASRVAGVNEQFF. The chain recombines TRBV6-5 with TRBJ2-1; 9 nucleotides agree with TRBD2. The length of the CDR3 is 13 residues. CDR1 MNHEY and CDR2 SVGAGI come from the germline V gene. The V segment lost 6 bases and the J segment 7 bases; nucleotides outside the gene matches: 4.

J is TRBJ1-4 and V is TRBV6-5, with D perhaps matching TRBD1 (6 bases). In germline, CDR1 is MNHEY, CDR2 SVGAGI. The CDR3 runs to 15 residues. V was pared by 2 bases and J by 10 bases, with 17 bases between. The CDR3 sequence: CASSYGVRGLTKLFF. The DNA for the CDR3 is TGTGCCAGCAGTTACGGAGTCAGGGGCCTCACAAAACTGTTTTTT.

The genes are TRBV6-2 or TRBV6-3 and TRBJ2-7; 12 positions agree with TRBD2. V was clipped by 2 bases and J by 0 bases; unmatched bases: 5. In germline, CDR1 is MNHEY, CDR2 SVGEGT. This CDR3 has 17 amino acids. CDR3 DNA: TGTGCCAGCAGTTACGGGCTAGCGGGAGGGAGCTCCTACGAGCAGTACTTC. This codes for CASSYGLAGGSSYEQYF.

V gene TRBV28 combines with J gene TRBJ1-2; D possibly corresponds to TRBD1 (5 bases). The germline CDR1 and CDR2 sequences are MDHEN and SYDVKM. Trimming shortened V by 3 bases and J by 2 bases, and 7 bases separated the two germline ends. The CDR3 loop spans 13 amino acids. The CDR3 region is CASSFGGNYGYTF. For the CDR3, the DNA is TGTGCCAGCAGTTTCGGGGGAAACTATGGCTACACCTTC.

The chain employs TRBV11-1 and TRBJ2-7; the D call may be TRBD1 or TRBD2 (5 bases each). The CDR3 has 14 residues. With 4 bases removed from V and 3 bases from J, the gap between germline ends came to 13 bases. Germline assignment: CDR1 SGHAT and CDR2 FQDESV (reference sequence). CDR3 nucleotides: TGTGCCAGCAGCTCATGGGACGGATTCTACGAGCAGTACTTC. It translates to CASSSWDGFYEQYF. Based on the CDR3 plus reference TRBV11-1 and TRBJ2-7, the full variable domain is EAEVAQSPRYKITEKSQAVAFWCDPISGHATLYWYRQILGQGPELLVQFQDESVVDDSQLPKDRFSAERLKGVDSTLKIQPAELGDSAMYLCASSSWDGFYEQYFGPGTRLTVT.

The chain joins TRBV7-6 to TRBJ1-1; no clear D. CDR1 is SGHVS and CDR2 is FNYEAQ in the germline V gene. The V end was cut by 5 bases, the J end by 3 bases, with 10 bases between. The CDR3 covers 13 residues. CDR3 DNA: TGTGCCAGCAGCCTACAGAGCTACACTGAAGCTTTCTTT. Translating it yields CASSLQSYTEAFF.

This clone was counted a few times. This chain links TRBV28 with TRBJ1-1, with TRBD1 matching over 11 bases. This CDR3 region has 15 residues. With 3 bases clipped from V and 6 bases from J, the junction kept 6 bases outside the gene matches. CDR1 MDHEN and CDR2 SYDVKM come from the germline V gene. CDR3 residues: CASSLAGTGGPEAFF. In nucleotides, the CDR3 is TGTGCCAGCAGTTTGGCCGGGACAGGGGGTCCTGAAGCTTTCTTT. Full variable domain (outside the CDR3, taken from reference TRBV28 and TRBJ1-1): DVKVTQSSRYLVKRTGEKVFLECVQDMDHENMFWYRQDPGLGLRLIYFSYDVKMKEKGDIPEGYSVSREKKERFSLILESASTNQTSMYLCASSLAGTGGPEAFFGQGTRLTVV.

This chain joins TRBV6-2 or TRBV6-3 and TRBJ2-4, with TRBD1 matching over 7 bases. V shed 2 bases, J shed 0 bases, and the junction held 13 bases outside the gene matches. Germline-derived CDR1 and CDR2 are MNHEY and SVGEGT. The CDR3 extends over 19 amino acids. DNA for the CDR3: TGTGCCAGCAGTTACACCGGTCTAGGACAGGAACTAGCCAAAAACATTCAGTACTTC. Translating it yields CASSYTGLGQELAKNIQYF.

V and J are TRBV7-8 and TRBJ2-7; D is perhaps TRBD1 (6 bases). CDR1 is SGHVS, CDR2 FQNEAQ, per germline. Trimming took 5 bases from V and 2 from J, leaving 19 bases between them. The CDR3 length is 16 residues. The CDR3 nucleotides read TGTGCCAGCAGCGGTAGCAGGGGAAGGGAAACCTACGAGCAGTACTTC. Translating gives CASSGSRGRETYEQYF.

This clone was observed a single time. The CDR3 reads CASSYYPGQGSGANVLTF. DNA of the CDR3: TGTGCCAGCAGTTATTACCCGGGACAGGGCTCTGGGGCCAACGTCCTGACTTTC. This chain connects TRBV27 to TRBJ2-6; 9 bases line up with TRBD1. Germline values: CDR1 MNHEY, CDR2 SMNVEV (reference sequence). This CDR3 is built from 18 residues. V lost 4 bases to trimming and J lost 0 bases; unmatched junction nucleotides: 7.

The chain uses TRBV3-1 (or the pseudogene TRBV3-2) and TRBJ1-3; no reliable D call. This CDR3 has 13 residues. The germline V gene has CDR1 LGHDT and CDR2 YNNKEL (reference sequence). V was cut by 1 base and J by 3 bases, with 4 bases left in between. CDR3 amino acids: CASSQGDGNTIYF. CDR3 coding DNA: TGTGCCAGCAGCCAAGGGGATGGAAACACCATATATTTT.

The rearrangement joins TRBV5-1 to TRBJ1-6, with D perhaps matching TRBD1 (6 bases). The CDR3 length is 16 residues. Germline V lookup: CDR1 SGHRS, CDR2 YFSETQ. V gave up 4 bases and J gave up 5 bases, with 16 bases separating them. The CDR3 DNA is TGCGCCAGCAGCGTGACAGGTCAGGGAGATAATTCACCCCTCCACTTT. Translated: CASSVTGQGDNSPLHF.

This sequence joins TRBV24-1 and TRBJ1-2, with D possibly TRBD1 on 6 matching bases. CDR1 is KGHDR, CDR2 SFDVKD, per germline. CDR3 length: 14 residues. Trimming left V 3 bases short and J 2 bases short, with 9 bases between. This CDR3 reads CATSDRTVNYGYTF. The DNA of the CDR3 is TGTGCCACCAGTGATAGGACAGTCAACTATGGCTACACCTTC.

The CDR3 DNA reads as TGTGCCAGCAGCGGCAATGGGGCTACTAGCGGCTCTGGGGCCAACGTCCTGACTTTC. It translates to CASSGNGATSGSGANVLTF. V and J are TRBV7-3 and TRBJ2-6, with 8 bases lining up with TRBD2. V dropped 5 bases and J dropped 0; count of bases not matched to a gene: 12. Per germline, CDR1 SGHTA and CDR2 FQGTGA. The CDR3 is made up of 19 amino acids. Filled out from reference TRBV7-3 and TRBJ2-6, the complete variable domain reads GAGVSQTPSNKVTEKGKYVELRCDPISGHTALYWYRQSLGQGPEFLIYFQGTGAADDSGLPNDRFFAVRPEGSVSTLKIQRTERGDSAVYLCASSGNGATSGSGANVLTFGAGSRLTVL.

This clone was observed a single time. This chain joins TRBV9 and TRBJ2-2; 7 nucleotides match TRBD1. Losses at the gene ends were 2 bases for V and 4 bases for J; bases not matched to a gene: 2. This CDR3 spans 14 amino acids. CDR1 and CDR2 (germline): SGDLS, YYNGEE. CDR3 DNA sequence: TGTGCCAGCAGCGTTTCAGGGGGCACCGGGGAGCTGTTTTTT. Its protein is CASSVSGGTGELFF.

V gene TRBV7-2 combines with J gene TRBJ2-5; D possibly corresponds to TRBD1 (7 bases). CDR1 and CDR2 (germline): SGHTA, FQGNSA. The CDR3 totals 15 residues. The V end lost 1 base, the J end lost 5 bases, and 14 bases lay between the germline ends. This CDR3 reads CASSLGRGHGETQYF. The CDR3 nucleotides read TGTGCCAGCAGCTTAGGGAGGGGGCACGGGGAGACCCAGTACTTC.

The chain is built from TRBV7-3 and TRBJ1-1; no definite D call. This CDR3 is 11 amino acids long. Germline assignment: CDR1 SGHTA and CDR2 FQGTGA. V lost 11 bases and J 5 bases, leaving 12 bases between the germline ends. Here the CDR3 reads CAQGGLTEAFF. In nucleotides, the CDR3 is TGTGCCCAAGGAGGACTTACTGAAGCTTTCTTT.

This chain links TRBV10-3 with TRBJ2-7, with 8 bases lining up with TRBD1. Germline V gene sequence: CDR1 ENHRY, CDR2 SYGVKD. V shed 0 bases, J shed 0 bases, and the junction held 13 bases outside the gene matches. The CDR3 sequence is 19 residues long. The CDR3 coding sequence is TGTGCCATCAGTGAGTCTGCCGGGGTAGGGCAGGGGGCCTCCTACGAGCAGTACTTC. This sequence encodes CAISESAGVGQGASYEQYF.

The chain couples TRBV5-5 to TRBJ1-5; a weak D match, TRBD1 (5 bases). Germline values: CDR1 SGHKS, CDR2 YYEKEE (reference sequence). CDR3 length equals 13 residues. V dropped 1 base and J dropped 8 bases, with 10 bases sitting between them. The CDR3 DNA sequence: TGTGCCAGCAGCTTGCCCGGGGGGAAGCCCCAGCATTTT. It specifies CASSLPGGKPQHF. Full variable domain (missing parts from reference TRBV5-5 and TRBJ1-5): DAGVTQSPTHLIKTRGQQVTLRCSPISGHKSVSWYQQVLGQGPQFIFQYYEKEERGRGNFPDRFSARQFPNYSSELNVNALLLGDSALYLCASSLPGGKPQHFGDGTRLSIL.

The chain uses TRBV19 and TRBJ1-2, with 7 bases that match TRBD1. With 5 bases clipped from V and 7 bases from J, the junction kept 16 bases outside the gene matches. The length of the CDR3 is 16 residues. Per the germline V gene, CDR1 is LNHDA and CDR2 is SQIVND (reference sequence). The CDR3 nucleotides are TGTGCCAGTAGTTTATACGCCGGGACAGCTGCTATTGGCTACACCTTC. Encoded protein: CASSLYAGTAAIGYTF.

This clone was recorded once. This chain joins TRBV7-3 and TRBJ1-2; unclear D gene. Germline assignment: CDR1 SGHTA and CDR2 FQGTGA. The V end was cut by 6 bases, the J end by 2 bases, with 10 bases between. The CDR3 is made up of 13 amino acids. The CDR3 DNA is TGTGCCAGCAGACCTGACGGGAACTATGGCTACACCTTC. This translates into CASRPDGNYGYTF.

The V and J genes are TRBV30 and TRBJ2-2, with 10 bases identical to TRBD2. The germline V gene has CDR1 GTSNPN and CDR2 SVGIG (reference sequence). Losses at the gene ends were 0 bases for V and 6 bases for J; bases not matched to a gene: 1. There are 14 residues in the CDR3. The DNA for the CDR3 is TGTGCCTGGAGTGTAACTAGCGGGGCCGGGGAGCTGTTTTTT. Translation gives CAWSVTSGAGELFF. The full variable domain, with the rest looked up from reference TRBV30 and TRBJ2-2, is SQTIHQWPATLVQPVGSPLSLECTVEGTSNPNLYWYRQAAGRGLQLLFYSVGIGQISSEVPQNLSASRPQDRQFILSSKKLLLSDSGFYLCAWSVTSGAGELFFGEGSRLTVL.